These 6 T cell receptor beta chains were sequenced from one sample in a study of cytomegalovirus exposure and HLA in healthy donors. PCR involved 60 Vbeta and 13 Jbeta primers. Sequencing used immunoSEQ multiplex PCR; TCRdb keeps in-frame clones, though not all of them. The sample comprises 200,000 to 250,000 clones, about 70% of which are singletons, and 2.6% rests with the top ten. The source material was PBMCs. Receptors were obtained from a man between 40 and 49 years old in good health and CMV-seropositive.

This chain uses TRBV7-8 with TRBJ2-7; 10 bases are shared with TRBD1. Germline-derived CDR1 and CDR2 are SGHVS and FQNEAQ. The CDR3 spans 17 residues. V was clipped by 5 bases and J by 2 bases; unmatched bases: 12. CDR3 in amino acids: CASSRSIPGQGAYEQYF. Written as DNA, the CDR3 is TGTGCCAGCAGCCGTAGTATACCCGGACAGGGGGCCTACGAGCAGTACTTC.

This rearrangement joins TRBV27 to TRBJ2-1; 9 nucleotides align to TRBD1. From germline, CDR1 is MNHEY and CDR2 SMNVEV (reference sequence). This CDR3 comprises 14 residues. J lost 5 bases, V lost 2 bases, and 1 base had no gene match. Written as DNA, the CDR3 is TGTGCCAGCAGTTTAGGGACAGGGAACAATGAGCAGTTCTTC. Translation gives CASSLGTGNNEQFF.

The sample holds a few counts of this clone. CDR3 sequence reads: CSVGGASGELFF. The CDR3 DNA sequence: TGCAGCGTTGGGGGCGCGAGCGGGGAGCTGTTTTTT. The chain links TRBV29-1 to TRBJ2-2; D perhaps matches TRBD1 (5 bases). V was pared by 4 bases and J by 7 bases, with 10 bases between. The CDR3 totals 12 residues. Germline V gene sequence: CDR1 SQVTM, CDR2 ANQGSEA.

The rearrangement links TRBV5-1 to TRBJ2-5; 9 bases line up with TRBD2. Germline V gene data show CDR1 as SGHRS and CDR2 as YFSETQ. The ends lost 0 bases at V and 1 base at J; junction bases unmatched: 4. The CDR3 is made up of 16 amino acids. The DNA of the CDR3 is TGCGCCAGCAGCTTGGGTCTAGCGGGGCGCCAAGAGACCCAGTACTTC. This sequence encodes CASSLGLAGRQETQYF.

A single count supports this clone. This chain uses TRBV28 with TRBJ2-7; weak D call: TRBD1 (5 bases). Germline CDR1 reads MDHEN; CDR2 reads SYDVKM. V was clipped by 4 bases and J by 2 bases, with 21 bases between them. The CDR3 consists of 17 residues. The CDR3 bases are TGTGCCAGCAGTTCGAGAGCAGGGATTATTACTACCTACGAGCAGTACTTC. This codes for CASSSRAGIITTYEQYF.

CDR3 sequence reads: CASSPWTSGAAGTGELFF. The CDR3 DNA sequence: TGCGCCAGCAGCCCCTGGACTAGCGGGGCGGCAGGGACCGGGGAGCTGTTTTTT. The chain combines TRBV5-1 with TRBJ2-2; 12 bases fit TRBD2. V trimming: 4 bases; J trimming: 5 bases; junction bases outside the gene matches: 12. This CDR3 region has 18 residues. Germline CDR1 reads SGHRS; CDR2 reads YFSETQ. The full variable domain, its missing parts supplied by reference TRBV5-1 and TRBJ2-2, is KAGVTQTPRYLIKTRGQQVTLSCSPISGHRSVSWYQQTPGQGLQFLFEYFSETQRNKGNFPGRFSGRQFSNSRSEMNVSTLELGDSALYLCASSPWTSGAAGTGELFFGEGSRLTVL.